This T cell receptor (beta chain) was recovered during a study of read filtering for tumor transcriptome and immune sequencing (dated by TCRdb to the early 2020s). Regarding the study in general: Of the patients in the cohort, more than 16 were male and around 14 were female, and their mean age was approximately 70 years, with a range of roughly 47 to 80. After DNase treatment, whole-transcriptome libraries were prepared with the TruSeq RNA Access Library Prep Kit. Using the same bone marrow samples, the study compared TCR repertoires obtained by targeted immune repertoire sequencing with those obtained by bulk whole-transcriptome sequencing. By revised international staging, 8 or 9 patients were R-ISS I, fewer than 20 were R-ISS II and over five were R-ISS III. Per sample, about 4 to 10.27 million TCR-region mapped reads were obtained with IR-seq, compared with only about 80 to 1,300 with RNA-seq. A main aim was a read-filtering strategy for immune repertoire data, specifically whether clonotypes supported by a single read should be removed.

Every patient had bone marrow sampled at the time of active disease. Isolation of bone marrow mononuclear cells was performed by Ficoll-Hypaque density gradient centrifugation. CD138-negative cells were obtained by negative selection after labeling with CD138 magnetic microbeads on a MACS separator, removing myeloma plasma cells. Flow cytometry with CD138 antibodies on an Attune NxT was used to check how pure the isolated cells were. TRIzol reagent was used to extract total RNA, which was then quantified with a NanoDrop spectrophotometer. Paired RNA-seq and IR-seq were performed on each patient's CD138-negative bone marrow sample. According to the germline V gene, CDR1 reads SGHTA and CDR2 reads FQGNSA. The CDR3 numbers 14 residues from cysteine through phenylalanine. Kept here is only the CDR3 DNA, which spans 42 bases and is read in frame from base 1. V is clipped by 3 bases and J by 1 base, and the sequence between their germline boundaries is 9 bases long.

This clonotype has a count of ten or more. This clone's antigen is unknown. Per-nucleotide qualities are absent, and no much larger clonotype sits a single base away. Broader findings and caveats from the paper: Removing single-read clonotypes increased the correlation between IR-seq and RNA-seq shared clonotype proportions. In IR-seq, single-read clonotypes were 80% to 90% of clonotypes but approximately 3.5% of total reads; in RNA-seq they were roughly 73% of clonotypes and more than 40% of reads. IR-seq captured clonotypes at much higher depth and more reliably than RNA-seq, and smaller IR-seq throughput sufficed to identify most shared clonotypes. Rather than purified T cells, the sorted CD138-negative fraction was a mixed bone marrow immune population.

TCR libraries were built from 400 ng RNA with the Immunoverse kit, using molecular barcoded adaptors covering alpha/delta and beta/gamma chains. TCR library preparation was performed with the same RNA that was used for transcriptome sequencing. An Illumina HiSeq 4000 with 2 x 150 cycles was used to sequence the TCR libraries. In the original analysis: Using MiXCR, which included quality filtering and error correction, TCR reads were aligned to human V, D, J and C references and then assembled into CDR3 clonotypes. The tcR package in R was used to analyze clonotype counts and gene usage diversity. Raw mapping reads were checked after the RNA-seq reads had been mapped by STAR aligner version 2.5.3a onto the human GRCh37 genome. To test how sequencing depth affected the clonotypes detected, IR-seq fastq files were randomly downsampled with Seqtk 1.3. TCRdb reran the public reads through fastp at Q25 and MiXCR, keeping productive beta chains. Merged by CDR3 protein, the rows form single entries marked with the most common genes and DNA. It is TCRdb's table, rather than the study itself, that gives the V and J calls and clone size. This sample comprises tens of thousands of distinct CDR3 sequences, about a fifth of them detected only once. Of the sample, over 12% is held by the ten largest clones.

Sequenced material: a population of CD138-negative cells sorted from bone marrow. This specimen's cell subset or site label, per the study, means: bone marrow mononuclear cells depleted of CD138+ plasma/myeloma cells by negative magnetic selection. The source of this sequence is a donor aged 40 or over with multiple myeloma. The chain employs TRBV7-2 and TRBJ1-1; the D gene is possibly TRBD1, with 6 bases matching. This receptor carries the CDR3 CASSFRGPNTEAFF. The nucleotides are TGTGCCAGCAGCTTCAGGGGCCCGAACACTGAAGCTTTCTTT.